The rows below give T cell receptor beta chains drawn from one sample of a study of T cell responses to AZD1222 COVID-19 vaccine. Repertoires were generated with immunoSEQ multiplex PCR, while TCRdb's copy carries only in-frame clones and drops some. This sample carries more than 95,000 clones, approximately 90% of them seen once, and the ten largest clones take about 3.3%. Sequencing used peripheral blood, obtained 28 days after the second AZD1222 dose. The receptor set was obtained from an adult who received the AZD1222 COVID-19 vaccine. The CDR3 runs from the conserved cysteine through the conserved F or W. The D gene is left open where the match is weak. Size tells how often a clone was seen (once, few, many) or the class of an expanded clone, and some rows leave it out.

CDR3: CASSQVAGGSGANVLTF
DNA: TGTGCCAGCAGCCAAGTGGCAGGGGGTTCAGGGGCCAACGTCCTGACTTTC
D: TRBD1
J: TRBJ2-6
V: TRBV4-2
size: -

CDR3: CASRAIGANVLTF
DNA: TGTGCCAGCCGAGCAATTGGGGCCAACGTCCTGACTTTC
D: -
J: TRBJ2-6
V: TRBV11-2
size: -

CDR3: CASSPGTAAGETQYF
DNA: TGCGCCAGCAGCCCAGGTACCGCGGCGGGGGAGACCCAGTACTTC
D: -
J: TRBJ2-5
V: TRBV5-1
size: -

CDR3: CSVGREATDTQYF
DNA: TGCAGCGTTGGTCGGGAGGCCACAGATACGCAGTATTTT
D: TRBD2
J: TRBJ2-3
V: TRBV29-1
size: -

CDR3: CASSQVTSEAFF
DNA: TGTGCCAGCAGCCAAGTTACCTCTGAAGCTTTCTTT
D: -
J: TRBJ1-1
V: TRBV14
size: -

CDR3: CASSPRRWGPHNEQFF
DNA: TGCGCCAGCAGTCCCCGCCGATGGGGGCCCCACAATGAGCAGTTCTTC
D: -
J: TRBJ2-1
V: TRBV4-3
size: once

CDR3: CASGQIGGAGNTIYF
DNA: TGTGCTAGTGGTCAAATAGGGGGGGCTGGAAACACCATATATTTT
D: -
J: TRBJ1-3
V: TRBV12-5
size: few

CDR3: CASSPLKGRDDYGYTF
DNA: TGTGCCAGCAGCCCCCTCAAGGGGAGGGACGACTATGGCTACACCTTC
D: -
J: TRBJ1-2
V: TRBV7-3
size: -

CDR3: CSASANYEKLFF
DNA: TGCAGTGCTAGTGCTAACTATGAAAAACTGTTTTTT
D: -
J: TRBJ1-4
V: TRBV20-1
size: -

CDR3: CASSSGGHYYEQYF
DNA: TGTGCCAGCAGTTCGGGGGGGCATTACTACGAGCAGTACTTC
D: TRBD2
J: TRBJ2-7
V: TRBV6-1
size: -

CDR3: CASSFRPTGGDEQFF
DNA: TGTGCCAGCAGTTTTCGTCCGACTGGAGGGGATGAGCAGTTCTTC
D: -
J: TRBJ2-1
V: TRBV27
size: once

CDR3: CAIKGYEQFF
DNA: TGTGCTATCAAAGGCTATGAGCAGTTCTTC
D: -
J: TRBJ2-1
V: TRBV7-9
size: -

CDR3: CASSLVTGGAYGYTF
DNA: TGTGCCAGCAGCCTCGTGACAGGGGGCGCGTATGGCTACACCTTC
D: TRBD1
J: TRBJ1-2
V: TRBV9
size: -

CDR3: CASSLTGNRLNEQFF
DNA: TGTGCCAGCAGCCTGACAGGGAACCGCCTCAATGAGCAGTTCTTC
D: TRBD1
J: TRBJ2-1
V: TRBV11-2
size: -

CDR3: CASSTWDSFYGYTF
DNA: TGTGCCAGCAGTACCTGGGACAGCTTCTATGGCTACACCTTC
D: TRBD1
J: TRBJ1-2
V: TRBV27
size: -

CDR3: CASSQGGEGREETQYF
DNA: TGTGCCAGCAGCCAAGGTGGGGAGGGGCGAGAAGAGACCCAGTACTTC
D: TRBD2
J: TRBJ2-5
V: TRBV3-1/TRBV3-2
size: once

CDR3: CASSLTGGSNEKLFF
DNA: TGTGCCAGCAGCCTCACAGGGGGCTCAAATGAAAAACTGTTTTTT
D: TRBD1
J: TRBJ1-4
V: TRBV7-3
size: -

CDR3: CASSGPGTEGSNEQYF
DNA: TGTGCCAGCAGTGGACCCGGGACAGAGGGTTCCAACGAGCAGTACTTC
D: TRBD1
J: TRBJ2-7
V: TRBV28
size: once

CDR3: CASSPGGEQPQHF
DNA: TGTGCCAGCAGCCCCGGAGGTGAACAGCCCCAGCATTTT
D: -
J: TRBJ1-5
V: TRBV11-2
size: -

CDR3: CASSDGLFNQPQHF
DNA: TGTGCCAGCAGCGACGGATTGTTTAATCAGCCCCAGCATTTT
D: -
J: TRBJ1-5
V: TRBV7-9
size: -

CDR3: CASSTQQLQRQSNYGYTF
DNA: TGCGCCAGCAGCACTCAACAGCTACAGCGCCAGAGTAACTATGGCTACACCTTC
D: -
J: TRBJ1-2
V: TRBV4-3
size: -

CDR3: CASSLGSGEQYF
DNA: TGTGCCAGCAGCTTAGGGTCGGGCGAGCAGTACTTC
D: -
J: TRBJ2-7
V: TRBV11-2
size: -

CDR3: CASSLKNRASGEQYF
DNA: TGTGCCAGCAGCTTAAAGAACAGGGCTTCGGGGGAGCAGTACTTC
D: -
J: TRBJ2-7
V: TRBV5-5
size: -

CDR3: CAWSVGIGFEQYF
DNA: TGTGCCTGGAGTGTGGGAATCGGCTTCGAGCAGTACTTC
D: -
J: TRBJ2-7
V: TRBV30
size: -

CDR3: CASSSKWGQGPANTGELFF
DNA: TGTGCCAGCAGCTCGAAATGGGGACAGGGACCCGCGAACACCGGGGAGCTGTTTTTT
D: TRBD1
J: TRBJ2-2
V: TRBV7-3
size: -

CDR3: CASAGLGVGETQYF
DNA: TGTGCCAGCGCGGGACTAGGGGTTGGGGAGACCCAGTACTTC
D: TRBD2
J: TRBJ2-5
V: TRBV2
size: -

CDR3: CASSLWTGMANTEAFF
DNA: TGTGCCAGCAGCCTATGGACAGGGATGGCGAACACTGAAGCTTTCTTT
D: TRBD1
J: TRBJ1-1
V: TRBV5-4
size: -

CDR3: CATRNRQGNTGELFF
DNA: TGTGCCACCAGGAACCGACAGGGGAACACCGGGGAGCTGTTTTTT
D: TRBD1
J: TRBJ2-2
V: TRBV24-1
size: -

CDR3: CASSSPPAGGVGTQYF
DNA: TGTGCCAGCAGTAGTCCCCCCGCGGGGGGCGTTGGGACCCAGTACTTC
D: TRBD2
J: TRBJ2-5
V: TRBV11-2
size: few

CDR3: CASSINRVETQYF
DNA: TGTGCCAGTAGTATAAACAGGGTGGAGACCCAGTACTTC
D: -
J: TRBJ2-5
V: TRBV19
size: few

CDR3: CSYYSLAKNIQYF
DNA: TGCAGCTACTACAGTTTAGCCAAAAACATTCAGTACTTC
D: -
J: TRBJ2-4
V: TRBV29-1
size: -

CDR3: CASSPARGGGGPTDTQYF
DNA: TGTGCCAGCTCACCCGCGAGAGGAGGAGGGGGCCCCACAGATACGCAGTATTTT
D: -
J: TRBJ2-3
V: TRBV18
size: -

CDR3: CASSQITPEAFF
DNA: TGTGCCAGCAGCCAAATTACCCCGGAAGCTTTCTTT
D: -
J: TRBJ1-1
V: TRBV28
size: -

CDR3: CASSEVGVNQPQHF
DNA: TGTGCCAGCAGTGAAGTAGGCGTTAATCAGCCCCAGCATTTT
D: -
J: TRBJ1-5
V: TRBV6-1
size: -

CDR3: CASSSTGRVNSPLHF
DNA: TGTGCCAGCAGCTCTACCGGACGGGTGAATTCACCCCTCCACTTT
D: -
J: TRBJ1-6
V: TRBV27
size: once

CDR3: CASSQGGSGDSYNEQFF
DNA: TGTGCCAGCAGCCAAGGGGGGTCCGGGGATTCCTACAATGAGCAGTTCTTC
D: -
J: TRBJ2-1
V: TRBV4-2
size: -

CDR3: CASSGRQQTWISGNTIYF
DNA: TGTGCCAGCAGCGGCCGACAGCAAACGTGGATCTCTGGAAACACCATATATTTT
D: -
J: TRBJ1-3
V: TRBV14
size: -

CDR3: CASSPQGPKYEQYF
DNA: TGTGCCAGCAGCCCCCAGGGGCCTAAATACGAGCAGTACTTC
D: -
J: TRBJ2-7
V: TRBV7-9
size: -

CDR3: CASSLSGNSPLHF
DNA: TGTGCCAGCAGTCTAAGTGGTAATTCACCCCTCCACTTT
D: -
J: TRBJ1-6
V: TRBV27
size: -